Sequencing of this T cell receptor (beta chain) was carried out in a study of glioma-infiltrating T cells. V shed 3 bases and J 5 bases; nucleotides not matched to a gene: 19. This CDR3 spans 20 amino acids. The germline gives CDR1 MDHEN, CDR2 SYDVKM. This clonotype occurred many times. TCR alpha and beta CDR3 regions were amplified from RNA using iRepertoire nested multiplex PCR. TCRdb re-called the multiplex PCR reads through MiXCR, storing one row per CDR3 protein. The table has over 80,000 distinct CDR3 sequences, 35% to 45% seen once; the top ten hold roughly two fifths. This chain connects TRBV28 to TRBJ2-4, with 10 bases fitting TRBD1. The clonotype originates from a human donor with low-grade glioma or glioblastoma, undergoing nonglioma brain surgery, or in good health (not recorded which). The material sequenced was glioma tissue, nonneoplastic brain tissue, or PBMCs (not recorded which). CDR3 DNA sequence: TGTGCCAGCAGTTTCGGGAGGGGACAGGGGAGGTTCTGGATAGAAAACATTCAGTACTTC. This sequence encodes CASSFGRGQGRFWIENIQYF. Based on the CDR3 plus reference TRBV28 and TRBJ2-4, the full variable domain is DVKVTQSSRYLVKRTGEKVFLECVQDMDHENMFWYRQDPGLGLRLIYFSYDVKMKEKGDIPEGYSVSREKKERFSLILESASTNQTSMYLCASSFGRGQGRFWIENIQYFGAGTRLSVL.